This record concerns one T cell receptor (beta chain) sequence. The target antigen is unknown. The data stem from a study of T cells in Graves' hyperthyroidism and ophthalmopathy. The study's findings and limits: Through a model of 13 V-J features, ophthalmopathy was separated from stable hyperthyroidism. The majority of expanded thyroid clonotypes above 0.001 also appeared in blood.

Amplification of TCR beta CDR3 regions used RNA as the template. TCR CDR3 underwent first-round RT-PCR with the HTBI primer set. TCRdb independently ran MiXCR on the multiplex PCR reads; one entry per CDR3 protein. The sample shows 500,000 to 800,000 distinct CDR3 sequences, about 15% of them seen only once. V was cut by 6 bases and J by 2 bases, with 7 bases left in between. This CDR3 has 13 amino acids. Germline V gene data show CDR1 as MNHEY and CDR2 as SMNVEV (reference sequence). The sample consisted of blood. This receptor was taken from a woman aged 45-60 years with Graves' ophthalmopathy. This chain connects TRBV27 to TRBJ1-4; the D is unclear. The CDR3 sequence is CASRLGTNEKLFF. In nucleotides, the CDR3 is TGTGCCAGCAGGTTAGGGACTAATGAAAAACTGTTTTTT.